This T cell receptor beta chain derives from a study of a mutant IDH1 vaccine in newly diagnosed glioma (dated by TCRdb to the early 2020s). Regarding the complete study: Patients received eight vaccinations in weeks 1, 3, 5, 7, 11, 15, 19 and 23, corresponding to visits V03 through V10. Vaccination was initiated 4-6 weeks after radiotherapy alone, or concurrently with temozolomide cycles in the chemotherapy-containing groups. Of the roughly 30 treated patients, approximately 62% were male and approximately 40% were female, and the mean age was roughly 40 years. Before enrollment, patients had received standard therapy of radiotherapy alone, temozolomide alone, or radiochemotherapy with temozolomide; most received the combination. Six visits were used for peripheral blood collection: V03 (baseline), V05, V07, V10, V12 and V13. For exploratory analyses, longitudinal TCRB deep sequencing was carried out in around 26 treated patients wherever samples were available. What the study reported, not specific to this receptor: According to the authors, sample limitations meant that analyses of patient blood samples could not be reproduced. Availability determined which PBMC samples were chosen for TCRB deep sequencing. Pseudoprogression seemed to be unrelated to changes in the top peripheral T cell clonotypes found by TCRB sequencing. Immune responses induced by the vaccine were seen in over 90% of patients across multiple MHC alleles.

This clone has just a few counts. Its antigen remains unidentified. No base quality values were provided; no much bigger clone lies one nucleotide off. Library creation used the immunoSEQ multiplex PCR assay. The hsTCRB Kit was used according to the manufacturer's protocol to amplify rearranged TCR beta chain sequences. TCRB libraries were sequenced on an Illumina MiSeq. In the authors' own workflow: Demultiplexing, trimming and gene mapping were performed with the kit vendor's proprietary platform. Drawn from immuneACCESS, this table holds only the in-frame rearrangements with V and J called that TCRdb kept. Clones are partly lost; checked studies trace under half to an unresolved V gene and leave the rest unexplained. That table furnishes V, J and clone size, whereas the DNA furnished D and trimming. Here the sample has about 36,000 clones; around 81% occur a single time. The leading ten clones occupy around 10% of the sample.

The meaning of the sample's time point label: week 5, during vaccination. A 20-mer mutant IDH1 peptide at 300 micrograms in Montanide made up each vaccine dose, which was injected subcutaneously together with topical imiquimod. Donors had newly diagnosed WHO grade 3 or 4 IDH1-mutant astrocytomas with loss of nuclear ATRX. The samples were drawn from NOA16, a multicentre, single-arm, open-label phase I trial in Germany that tested a mutant IDH1 peptide vaccine in humans for the first time. Genomic DNA for TCRB sequencing was extracted from EDTA blood using the DNeasy Blood and Tissue Kit. In the germline V gene (reference sequence), CDR1 corresponds to MNHEY and CDR2 to SMNVEV. Trimming takes 5 bases off V and 1 base off J; junction bases not matched to a gene: 1. Counted from cysteine to phenylalanine, this CDR3 has 14 amino acids. The DNA shown is the 42-base CDR3, in frame from base 1.

The chain couples TRBV27 to TRBJ2-7, with TRBD2 matching 11 junction bases. The sample consisted of PBMCs, taken from a glioma patient whose treatment included an IDH1 peptide vaccine. This sequence was found in a man aged 50-60 years with glioma. The DNA reads as follows: TGTGCCAGCAGTACTAGCGGGGGATCCTACGAGCAGTACTTC. Its translation reads: CASSTSGGSYEQYF.